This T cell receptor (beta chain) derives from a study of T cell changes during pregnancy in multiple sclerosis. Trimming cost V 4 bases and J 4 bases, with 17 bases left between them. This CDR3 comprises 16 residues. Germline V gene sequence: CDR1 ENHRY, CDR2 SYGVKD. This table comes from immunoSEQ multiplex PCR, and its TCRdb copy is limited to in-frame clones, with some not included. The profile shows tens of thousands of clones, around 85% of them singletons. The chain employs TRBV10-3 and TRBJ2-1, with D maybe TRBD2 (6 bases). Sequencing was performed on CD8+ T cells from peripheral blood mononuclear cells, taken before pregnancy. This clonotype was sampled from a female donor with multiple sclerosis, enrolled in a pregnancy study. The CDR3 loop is CAISVWEASPYNEQFF. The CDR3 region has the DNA TGTGCCATCAGTGTGTGGGAGGCCTCCCCATACAATGAGCAGTTCTTC.